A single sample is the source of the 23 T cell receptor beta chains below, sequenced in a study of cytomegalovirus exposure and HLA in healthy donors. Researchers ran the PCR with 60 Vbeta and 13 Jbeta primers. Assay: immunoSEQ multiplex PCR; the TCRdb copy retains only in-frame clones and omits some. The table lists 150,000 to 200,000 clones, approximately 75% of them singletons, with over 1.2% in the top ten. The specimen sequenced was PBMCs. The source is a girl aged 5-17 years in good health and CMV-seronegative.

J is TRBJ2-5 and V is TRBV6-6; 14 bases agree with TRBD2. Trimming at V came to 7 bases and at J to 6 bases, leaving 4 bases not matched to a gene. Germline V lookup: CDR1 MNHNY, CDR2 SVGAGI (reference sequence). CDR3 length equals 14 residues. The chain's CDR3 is CASKTSGGAKTQYF. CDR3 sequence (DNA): TGTGCCAGCAAGACTAGCGGGGGGGCTAAGACCCAGTACTTC.

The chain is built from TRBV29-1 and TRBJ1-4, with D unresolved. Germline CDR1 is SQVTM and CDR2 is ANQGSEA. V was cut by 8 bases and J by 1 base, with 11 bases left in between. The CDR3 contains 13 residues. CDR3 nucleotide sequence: TGCAGCACCCGAAGAGGAACTAATGAAAAACTGTTTTTT. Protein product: CSTRRGTNEKLFF.

The CDR3 reads CASSWVTGGSGNTIYF. The CDR3, as DNA: TGCGCCAGCAGCTGGGTGACAGGGGGATCTGGAAACACCATATATTTT. V usage is TRBV5-1 and J usage is TRBJ1-3, with 9 bases fitting TRBD1. CDR3 length: 16 amino acids. Germline V CDR1 and CDR2: SGHRS, YFSETQ. Germline trimming cut 3 bases from V and 1 base from J; bases unmatched to any gene: 5.

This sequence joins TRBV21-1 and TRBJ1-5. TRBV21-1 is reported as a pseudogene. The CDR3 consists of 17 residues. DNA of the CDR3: TGTGCCAGCAGTACCGGGAAATGGCCTTTCGACAATCAGCCCCAGCATTTT. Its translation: CASSTGKWPFDNQPQHF.

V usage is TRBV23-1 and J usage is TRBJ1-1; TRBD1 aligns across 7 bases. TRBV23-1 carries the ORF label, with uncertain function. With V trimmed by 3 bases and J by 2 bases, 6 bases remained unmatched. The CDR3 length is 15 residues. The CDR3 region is CASSHPGTANTEAFF. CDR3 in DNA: TGCGCCAGCAGTCATCCCGGGACAGCAAACACTGAAGCTTTCTTT.

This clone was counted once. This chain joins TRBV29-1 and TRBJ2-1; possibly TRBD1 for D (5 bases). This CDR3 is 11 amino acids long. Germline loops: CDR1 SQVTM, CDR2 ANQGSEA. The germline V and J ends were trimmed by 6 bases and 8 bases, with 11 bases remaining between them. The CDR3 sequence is CSVGGAHEQFF. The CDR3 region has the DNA TGCAGCGTGGGTGGGGCTCATGAGCAGTTCTTC.

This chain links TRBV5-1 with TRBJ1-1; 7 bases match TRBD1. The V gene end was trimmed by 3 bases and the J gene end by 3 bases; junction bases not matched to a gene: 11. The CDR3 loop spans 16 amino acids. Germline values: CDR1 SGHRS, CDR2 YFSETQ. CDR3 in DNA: TGCGCCAGCAGCTCCCCAGGGGGGCGACCGTACACTGAAGCTTTCTTT. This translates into CASSSPGGRPYTEAFF.

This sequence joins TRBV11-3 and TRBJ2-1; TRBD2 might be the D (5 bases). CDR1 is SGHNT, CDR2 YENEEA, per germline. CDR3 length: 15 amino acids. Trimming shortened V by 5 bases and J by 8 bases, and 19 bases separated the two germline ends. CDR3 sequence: CASSPTTTPTDEQFF. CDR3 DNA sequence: TGTGCCAGCAGCCCGACGACTACCCCTACCGATGAGCAGTTCTTC.

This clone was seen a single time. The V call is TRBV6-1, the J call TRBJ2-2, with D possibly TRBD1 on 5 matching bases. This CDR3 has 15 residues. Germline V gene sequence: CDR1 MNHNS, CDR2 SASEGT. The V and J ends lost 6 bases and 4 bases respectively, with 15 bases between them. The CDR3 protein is CASRAGQGGTGELFF. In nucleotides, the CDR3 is TGTGCCAGCAGGGCCGGGCAGGGTGGCACCGGGGAGCTGTTTTTT.

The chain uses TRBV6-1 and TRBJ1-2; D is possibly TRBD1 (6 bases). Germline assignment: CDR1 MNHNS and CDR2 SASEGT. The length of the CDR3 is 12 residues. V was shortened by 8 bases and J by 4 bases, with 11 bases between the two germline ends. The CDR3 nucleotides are TGTGCCAGCGAGACAGGACTCTATGGCTACACCTTC. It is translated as CASETGLYGYTF.

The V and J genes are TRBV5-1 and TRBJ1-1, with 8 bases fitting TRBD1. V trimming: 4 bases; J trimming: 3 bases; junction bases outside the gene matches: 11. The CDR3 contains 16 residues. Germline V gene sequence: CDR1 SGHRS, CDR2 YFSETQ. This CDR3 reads CASSPGQGARDTEAFF. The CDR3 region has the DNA TGCGCCAGCAGCCCGGGCCAGGGGGCTAGGGACACTGAAGCTTTCTTT.

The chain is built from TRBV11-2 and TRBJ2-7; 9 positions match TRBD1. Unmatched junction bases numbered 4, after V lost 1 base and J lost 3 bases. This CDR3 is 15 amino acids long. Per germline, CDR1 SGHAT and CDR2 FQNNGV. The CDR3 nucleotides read TGTGCCAGCAGCTTAGCGGGACAGGGTAACTACGAGCAGTACTTC. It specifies CASSLAGQGNYEQYF.

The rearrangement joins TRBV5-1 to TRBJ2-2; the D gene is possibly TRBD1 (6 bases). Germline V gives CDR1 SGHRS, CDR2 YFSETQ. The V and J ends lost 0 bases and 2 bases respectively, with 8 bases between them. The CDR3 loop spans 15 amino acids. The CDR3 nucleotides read TGCGCCAGCAGCTTGGGACAGGTTAACACCGGGGAGCTGTTTTTT. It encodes CASSLGQVNTGELFF.

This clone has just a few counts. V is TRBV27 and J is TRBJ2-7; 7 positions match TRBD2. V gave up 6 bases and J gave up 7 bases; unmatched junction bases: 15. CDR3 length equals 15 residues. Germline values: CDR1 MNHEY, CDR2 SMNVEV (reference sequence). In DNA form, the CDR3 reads TGTGCCAGCAGACCTGGGAGCGGGACCCGGGGAGAGCAGTACTTC. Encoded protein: CASRPGSGTRGEQYF.

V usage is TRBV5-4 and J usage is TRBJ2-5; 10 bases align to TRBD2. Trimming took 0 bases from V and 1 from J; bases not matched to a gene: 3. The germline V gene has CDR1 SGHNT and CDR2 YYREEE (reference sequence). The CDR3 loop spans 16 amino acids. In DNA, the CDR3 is TGTGCCAGCAGCTTGGGAGCTAGCGGGGGCCAAGAGACCCAGTACTTC. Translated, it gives CASSLGASGGQETQYF.

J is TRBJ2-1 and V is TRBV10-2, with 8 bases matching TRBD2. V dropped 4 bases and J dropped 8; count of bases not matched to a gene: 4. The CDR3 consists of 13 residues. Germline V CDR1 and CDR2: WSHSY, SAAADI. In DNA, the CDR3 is TGCGCCAGCAGTGGCCCAGCGGGGGATGAGCAGTTCTTC. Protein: CASSGPAGDEQFF.

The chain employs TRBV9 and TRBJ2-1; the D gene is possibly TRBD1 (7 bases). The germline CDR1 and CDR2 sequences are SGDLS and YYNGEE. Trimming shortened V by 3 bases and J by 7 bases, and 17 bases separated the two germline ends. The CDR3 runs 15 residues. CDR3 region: CASSGRFQGGNEQFF. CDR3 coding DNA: TGTGCCAGCAGCGGTAGGTTTCAGGGGGGAAATGAGCAGTTCTTC.

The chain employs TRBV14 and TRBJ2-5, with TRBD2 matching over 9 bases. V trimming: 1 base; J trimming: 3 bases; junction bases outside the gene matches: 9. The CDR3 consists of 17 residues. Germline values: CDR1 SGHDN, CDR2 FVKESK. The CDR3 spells CASSQGYHSGGKETQYF. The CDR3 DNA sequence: TGTGCCAGCAGCCAAGGATATCATAGCGGGGGAAAAGAGACCCAGTACTTC.

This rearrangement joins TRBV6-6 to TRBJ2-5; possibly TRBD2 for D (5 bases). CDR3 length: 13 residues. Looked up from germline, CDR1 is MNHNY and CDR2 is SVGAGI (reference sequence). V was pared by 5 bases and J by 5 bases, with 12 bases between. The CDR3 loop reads CASSPPSGETQYF. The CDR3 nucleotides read TGTGCCAGCAGTCCGCCCAGCGGCGAGACCCAGTACTTC.

CDR3 loop: CASSIRVTGKDGYTF. For the CDR3, the DNA is TGCGCCAGCAGCATTCGGGTGACAGGGAAGGATGGCTACACCTTC. The J gene is TRBJ1-2, the V gene TRBV4-1; 7 nucleotides match TRBD1. Germline-derived CDR1 and CDR2 are MGHRA and YSYEKL. This CDR3 comprises 15 residues. The J segment lost 6 bases and the V segment lost 5 bases, leaving 12 bases of the junction unmatched.

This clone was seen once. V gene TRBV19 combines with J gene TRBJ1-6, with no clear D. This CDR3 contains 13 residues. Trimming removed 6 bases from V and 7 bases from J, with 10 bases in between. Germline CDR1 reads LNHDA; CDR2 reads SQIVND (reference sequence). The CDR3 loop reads CASSTVKNSPLHF. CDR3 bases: TGTGCCAGTAGCACAGTCAAGAATTCACCCCTCCACTTT. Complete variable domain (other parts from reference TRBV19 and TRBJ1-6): DGGITQSPKYLFRKEGQNVTLSCEQNLNHDAMYWYRQDPGQGLRLIYYSQIVNDFQKGDIAEGYSVSREKKESFPLTVTSAQKNPTAFYLCASSTVKNSPLHFGNGTRLTVT.

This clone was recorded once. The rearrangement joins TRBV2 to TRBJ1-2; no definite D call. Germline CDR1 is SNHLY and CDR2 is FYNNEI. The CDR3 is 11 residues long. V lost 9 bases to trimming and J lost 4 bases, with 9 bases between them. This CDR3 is CARFGIYGYTF. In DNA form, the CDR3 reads TGTGCCAGATTCGGGATCTATGGCTACACCTTC.

Here the CDR3 DNA reads TGTGCCAGCAGACCCCGTGGGCAGGGGACCGGGGAGCTGTTTTTT. It yields the protein CASRPRGQGTGELFF. This chain links TRBV27 with TRBJ2-2; weak D call: TRBD1 (6 bases). The CDR3 totals 15 residues. Germline-derived CDR1 and CDR2 are MNHEY and SMNVEV (reference sequence). The germline V and J ends were trimmed by 6 bases and 5 bases, with 16 bases remaining between them.